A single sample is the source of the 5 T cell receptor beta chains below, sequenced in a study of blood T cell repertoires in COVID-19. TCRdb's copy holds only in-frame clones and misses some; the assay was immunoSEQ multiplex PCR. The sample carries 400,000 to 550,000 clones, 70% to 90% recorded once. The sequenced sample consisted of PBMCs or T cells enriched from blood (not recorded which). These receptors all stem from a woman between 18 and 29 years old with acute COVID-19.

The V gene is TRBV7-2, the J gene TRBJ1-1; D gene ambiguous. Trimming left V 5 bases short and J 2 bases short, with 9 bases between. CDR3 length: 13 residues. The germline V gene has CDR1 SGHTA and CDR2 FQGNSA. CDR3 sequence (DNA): TGTGCCAGCAGCCTCAGCGAAAACACTGAAGCTTTCTTT. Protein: CASSLSENTEAFF.

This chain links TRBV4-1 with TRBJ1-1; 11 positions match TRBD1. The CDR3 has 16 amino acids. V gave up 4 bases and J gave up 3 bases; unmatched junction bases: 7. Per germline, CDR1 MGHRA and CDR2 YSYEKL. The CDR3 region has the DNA TGCGCCAGCAGCCGAGGACAGGGGGCGAGGGACACTGAAGCTTTCTTT. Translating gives CASSRGQGARDTEAFF.

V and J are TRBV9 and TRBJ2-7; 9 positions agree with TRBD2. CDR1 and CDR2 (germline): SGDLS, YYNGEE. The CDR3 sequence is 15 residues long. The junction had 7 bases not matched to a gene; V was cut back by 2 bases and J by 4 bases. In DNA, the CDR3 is TGTGCCAGCAGCGTCCGGACTAGCGAGCTTTACGAGCAGTACTTC. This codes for CASSVRTSELYEQYF.

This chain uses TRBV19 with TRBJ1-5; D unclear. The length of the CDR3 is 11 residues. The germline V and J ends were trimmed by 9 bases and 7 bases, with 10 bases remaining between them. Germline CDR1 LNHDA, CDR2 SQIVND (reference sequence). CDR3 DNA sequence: TGTGCCAGACCCGGTTGGCAGCCCCAGCATTTT. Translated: CARPGWQPQHF. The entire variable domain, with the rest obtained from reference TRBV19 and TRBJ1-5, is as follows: DGGITQSPKYLFRKEGQNVTLSCEQNLNHDAMYWYRQDPGQGLRLIYYSQIVNDFQKGDIAEGYSVSREKKESFPLTVTSAQKNPTAFYLCARPGWQPQHFGDGTRLSIL.

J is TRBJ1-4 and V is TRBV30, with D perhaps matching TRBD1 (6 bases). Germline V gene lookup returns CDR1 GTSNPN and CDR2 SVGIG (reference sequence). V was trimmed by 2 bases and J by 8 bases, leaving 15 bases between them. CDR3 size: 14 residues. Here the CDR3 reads CAWSLRGSWEKLFF. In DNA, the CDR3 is TGTGCCTGGAGTCTCAGGGGTTCATGGGAAAAACTGTTTTTT.